This is a list of T cell receptor beta chains from one sample in a study of T cells in Graves' hyperthyroidism and ophthalmopathy. TCRdb independently ran MiXCR on the multiplex PCR reads; one entry per CDR3 protein. This sample has a few hundred thousand distinct CDR3 sequences, with 20% to 30% found just once. Sequencing was performed on blood. The receptors derive from a man aged 50-59 years with Graves' hyperthyroidism. The conserved cysteine and the conserved F or W are not part of the CDR3 here.

j_call v_call cdr3_aa
TRBJ2-1 TRBV27 ASSFSKLAGNYNEQF
TRBJ2-4 TRBV20-1 SAIRPGAKNIQY
TRBJ1-5 TRBV19 ASSRLSGMGTQPQH
TRBJ2-1 TRBV2 ASRPGQGVFNEQF
TRBJ2-7 TRBV6-6 ASSYSPSGRAHEQY
TRBJ2-1 TRBV7-7 ASSSTGANEQF
TRBJ2-1 TRBV6-1 ASSTRTRGDNEQF
TRBJ2-1 TRBV7-9 ASSLEDLGIYNEQF
TRBJ2-3 TRBV6-1 ASRETDTQY
TRBJ1-2 TRBV11-2 ASSSNRGPPGYGYT
TRBJ2-7 TRBV6-1 ASRSLSGSSYEQY
TRBJ2-1 TRBV6-2/TRBV6-3 ASRRDSNEQF
TRBJ2-1 TRBV20-1 SAIAGGYNEQF
TRBJ2-3 TRBV29-1 SVEMVGGTDTQY
TRBJ1-5 TRBV5-5 ASSLGGRGSYSNQPQH
TRBJ1-1 TRBV18 ASSPQDTGVTEAF
TRBJ2-7 TRBV28 ASSSTIEQY
TRBJ2-7 TRBV11-2 ASSLDPRTGSYEQY
TRBJ1-5 TRBV6-1 ASSETGSYNQPQH
TRBJ2-7 TRBV18 ASSPQGKGEQY
TRBJ1-1 TRBV11-2 ASSFTGDLNTEAF
TRBJ1-1 TRBV15 ATSRVLGEAF
TRBJ1-5 TRBV12-3/TRBV12-4 ASSDPGPQH
TRBJ1-6 TRBV6-6 ASSYSSQGDRYSPLH
TRBJ2-1 TRBV7-9 ASSLGVGENEQF
TRBJ2-2 TRBV3-1 ASSPTSGSDTGELF
TRBJ2-7 TRBV20-1 SARDRLAGALYEQY
TRBJ2-7 TRBV5-6 ASSPSGLPYEQY
TRBJ1-2 TRBV28 ASSLPDYGYT
TRBJ1-5 TRBV7-9 ASSLSGATNQPQH
TRBJ2-7 TRBV6-1 ASSTDRPPTYEQY
TRBJ1-1 TRBV11-1 ASSLEVYSEAF
TRBJ1-1 TRBV14 ASSQEIFEAF
TRBJ2-2 TRBV13 ASSLAGGPSELTGELF
TRBJ1-1 TRBV5-1 ASSSGGVTEAF
TRBJ1-1 TRBV6-1 ASSTGPQGKAF
TRBJ2-2 TRBV3-1 ASSQERGAGELF
TRBJ2-1 TRBV5-1 ASSSPPTPPLGNEQF
TRBJ2-1 TRBV5-1 ASRPDRVNEQF
TRBJ2-3 TRBV5-6 ASSYKLAGGLSDTQY